The sequence of this T cell receptor beta chain was determined in a study of blood T cell repertoires in COVID-19. As for the study in general: Material from acute and convalescent COVID-19 was sourced from the United States, Italy and Spain. In each case, the material was cDNA or gDNA derived from T cells, B-cell-depleted T cells, or PBMCs.

This table comes from immunoSEQ multiplex PCR, and its TCRdb copy is limited to in-frame clones, with some not included. The table records approximately 150,000 clones, approximately 91% of them present only once. The CDR3 covers 13 residues. CDR1 is SGHTA, CDR2 FQGNSA, per germline. V lost 5 bases to trimming and J lost 6 bases, with 13 bases between them. Seattle-derived patients entered the study during active infection and were followed longitudinally. The receptor was isolated from a man between 18 and 35 years old with COVID-19, enrolled during active disease. The specimen was peripheral blood. The V gene is TRBV7-2, the J gene TRBJ2-5; a possible D gene is TRBD1 (6 bases). CDR3 loop: CASSVRWDKTQYF. The CDR3 bases are TGTGCCAGCAGCGTCAGATGGGACAAGACCCAGTACTTC.